The 28 T cell receptor beta chains below all came from one sample that was sequenced in a study of regulatory T cells in long-lasting Graves disease. Time point here: newly diagnosed GD, antithyroid drugs for less than 3 months. PBMCs were the source of the RNA used for TCR sequencing. Investigators prepared the TCR beta libraries by applying iRepertoire HTBI primers and Arm-PCR of CDR3 regions. In TCRdb, the multiplex PCR reads were re-called with MiXCR into one record per CDR3 protein. Here the sample spans 250,000 to 400,000 distinct CDR3 sequences, approximately 20% being singletons. The starting material was peripheral blood mononuclear cells (PBMCs), obtained at new diagnosis, from a patient treated with antithyroid drugs. The receptors were sampled from a female donor with Graves disease.

This clonotype has ten or more counts. V usage is TRBV12-5 and J usage is TRBJ2-4; D tentatively reads TRBD1 or TRBD2 (5 bases each). Trimming took off 9 bases at V and 7 bases at J, with 16 bases between the two ends. CDR3 length: 13 residues. Germline loops: CDR1 LGHNT, CDR2 FRNRAP. The CDR3 loop reads CASSDSGTNIQYF. As DNA, the CDR3 is TGTGCTAGCTCGGACTCGGGGACGAACATTCAGTACTTC.

This clonotype was counted at least ten times. The V and J genes are TRBV6-5 and TRBJ2-5, with TRBD1 matching 8 bases. V shed 0 bases and J 3 bases; nucleotides not matched to a gene: 9. The length of the CDR3 is 17 residues. The germline gives CDR1 MNHEY, CDR2 SVGAGI. DNA for the CDR3: TGTGCCAGCAGTTACTCTCCTCGACAGGGGCCCGAAGAGACCCAGTACTTC. Encoded protein: CASSYSPRQGPEETQYF.

This clonotype appeared a few times. The chain recombines TRBV2 with TRBJ2-4, with unresolved D. The CDR3 runs 14 residues. Germline lookup yields CDR1 SNHLY and CDR2 FYNNEI. V was shortened by 6 bases and J by 4 bases, with 13 bases between the two germline ends. CDR3 residues: CASRRTVAKNIQYF. CDR3 nucleotides: TGTGCCAGCAGAAGGACCGTTGCAAAAAACATTCAGTACTTC.

This clonotype was seen only a few times. The rearrangement links TRBV25-1 to TRBJ1-1; D is perhaps TRBD1 (5 bases). CDR3 length equals 12 residues. CDR1 and CDR2 from the germline V gene are MGHDK and SYGVNS. With 2 bases removed from V and 7 bases from J, the gap between germline ends came to 8 bases. Here the CDR3 reads CASSEQGNEAFF. The CDR3 bases are TGTGCCAGCAGTGAACAGGGCAATGAAGCTTTCTTT.

This clonotype was counted at least ten times. The rearrangement joins TRBV27 to TRBJ2-1, with D uncertain. Germline V CDR1 and CDR2: MNHEY, SMNVEV (reference sequence). V shed 0 bases and J shed 4 bases, with 4 bases lying between them. The CDR3 length is 13 residues. The CDR3 is CASSLSRYNEQFF. The CDR3 DNA is TGTGCCAGCAGTTTATCCCGTTACAATGAGCAGTTCTTC.

This clonotype was observed at least ten times. The chain combines TRBV5-1 with TRBJ2-3; D could derive from TRBD1 or TRBD2 (5 bases each). The germline V gene has CDR1 SGHRS and CDR2 YFSETQ. V lost 0 bases to trimming and J lost 2 bases, with 7 bases between them. The CDR3 runs to 14 residues. The CDR3 nucleotides read TGCGCCAGCAGCTTGGTTGGGACCACAGATACGCAGTATTTT. This encodes CASSLVGTTDTQYF.

Comments on this clonotype: A much bigger clone sits one base away, suggesting this may be a read error. This chain connects TRBV19 to TRBJ2-5; 7 bases are shared with TRBD2. There are 13 residues in the CDR3. V was pared by 8 bases and J by 11 bases, with 14 bases of the junction left unmatched. Germline CDR1 LNHDA, CDR2 SQIVND (reference sequence). The CDR3 region is CASGDYFYNEQYF. The CDR3 DNA is TGTGCCAGTGGGGACTACTTTTACAATGAGCAGTACTTC.

The gene calls are TRBV5-6 and TRBJ2-7; 7 bases align to TRBD2. CDR3 length equals 14 residues. Germline V lookup: CDR1 SGHDT, CDR2 YYEEEE. Trimming at V came to 4 bases and at J to 2 bases, leaving 6 bases not matched to a gene. In DNA, the CDR3 is TGTGCCAGCAGCACGGGGCTAGCGGCCTACGAGCAGTACTTC. Translation gives CASSTGLAAYEQYF.

The chain recombines TRBV7-9 with TRBJ1-2; weak D call: TRBD1 (5 bases). V was clipped by 5 bases and J by 6 bases, with 19 bases between them. CDR1 and CDR2 from the germline V gene are SEHNR and FQNEAQ (reference sequence). CDR3 length equals 15 residues. The CDR3 nucleotides read TGTGCCAGCAGCCACCGGGACCCGACCGGAAATGGCTACACCTTC. It is translated as CASSHRDPTGNGYTF. Supplemented by reference TRBV7-9 and TRBJ1-2, the full variable domain reads DTGVSQNPRHKITKRGQNVTFRCDPISEHNRLYWYRQTLGQGPEFLTYFQNEAQLEKSRLLSDRFSAERPKGSFSTLEIQRTEQGDSAMYLCASSHRDPTGNGYTFGSGTRLTVV.

This clonotype was detected many times. This chain joins TRBV2 and TRBJ2-3; D unclear. Germline loops: CDR1 SNHLY, CDR2 FYNNEI. This CDR3 comprises 11 residues. V lost 7 bases and J 2 bases, leaving 4 bases between the germline ends. The CDR3 region is CASTPTDTQYF. Here the CDR3 DNA reads TGTGCCAGCACCCCCACAGATACGCAGTATTTT.

This clonotype was detected ten times or more. The chain employs TRBV6-2 or TRBV6-3 and TRBJ1-6, with D perhaps TRBD1 (5 bases). From germline, CDR1 is MNHEY and CDR2 SVGEGT. V gave up 2 bases and J gave up 7 bases, with 15 bases separating them. This CDR3 is built from 16 residues. The CDR3 DNA sequence: TGTGCCAGCAGTTACGGTATAGCGGGGACCAATTCACCCCTCCACTTT. This codes for CASSYGIAGTNSPLHF.

There are many counts of this clonotype. The chain has TRBV11-2 and TRBJ2-3; 8 bases map to TRBD2. CDR1 and CDR2 (germline): SGHAT, FQNNGV. V lost 1 base and J lost 1; bases outside the gene matches: 1. The CDR3 is 15 amino acids. The CDR3 coding sequence is TGTGCCAGCAGCTTAGCGGGGGGGGGCACAGATACGCAGTATTTT. Translation: CASSLAGGGTDTQYF.

Of note for this clonotype: This clone may be a read error of a much larger clone one base away. The rearrangement uses TRBV12-3 or TRBV12-4 and TRBJ2-7; possible D gene TRBD2, 5 bases. The CDR3 is made up of 14 amino acids. CDR3 sequence (DNA): TGTGCCAGCAATTTACCCCGGAGAGGGTCCGAGCAGTACTTC. It is translated as CASNLPRRGSEQYF.

Only a few counts were recorded for this clonotype. The chain combines TRBV7-9 with TRBJ2-1; no reliable D call. Germline V CDR1 and CDR2: SEHNR, FQNEAQ (reference sequence). CDR3 size: 10 residues. V dropped 6 bases and J dropped 10 bases, with 7 bases sitting between them. In nucleotides, the CDR3 is TGTGCCAGCAGGATGGGGGAGCAGTTCTTC. Translation: CASRMGEQFF.

There are many counts of this clonotype. The genes are TRBV20-1 and TRBJ1-2; D gene ambiguous. V dropped 5 bases and J dropped 2 bases, with 9 bases sitting between them. Per the germline V gene, CDR1 is DFQATT and CDR2 is SNEGSKA (reference sequence). The CDR3 loop spans 12 amino acids. This CDR3 reads CSARASNYGYTF. In nucleotides, the CDR3 is TGCAGTGCTCGGGCTTCGAACTATGGCTACACCTTC.

Ten or more counts support this clonotype. This chain joins TRBV3-1 and TRBJ2-7; D possibly corresponds to TRBD1 (6 bases). V lost 7 bases and J lost 6, with 19 bases in between. Germline lookup yields CDR1 LGHDT and CDR2 YNNKEL (reference sequence). The CDR3 sequence is 14 residues long. CDR3 DNA: TGTGCCAGCACCGAGGGACAATTCCTTGGCGAGCAGTACTTC. Residues: CASTEGQFLGEQYF.

This clonotype was picked up one time. This chain uses TRBV12-3 or TRBV12-4 with TRBJ2-7; TRBD2 agrees at 11 bases. The DNA end is more similar to TRBJ2-5, so the J call may be wrong. The CDR3 contains 16 residues. DNA of the CDR3: TGTGCCAGCAGTTCCGGGACTAGCGGCGAGGGGGAGACCCAGTACTTC. The encoded protein is CASSSGTSGEGETQYF.

In this sample, this clonotype turned up a few times. One base away lies a much larger clone, so this may be a sequencing read error. J is TRBJ2-1 and V is TRBV13; perhaps D is TRBD1 or TRBD2 (7 bases each). Germline V gives CDR1 PRHDT, CDR2 FYEKMQ (reference sequence). The germline V and J ends were trimmed by 5 bases and 10 bases, with 18 bases remaining between them. The CDR3 spans 14 residues. In DNA form, the CDR3 reads TGTGCCAGCAGCCCAGGGGGGGTATTCTACGAGCAGTTCTTC. Amino acid sequence: CASSPGGVFYEQFF.

The CDR3 bases are TGTGCCAGCAGCGGTCCGGGACCACCCTACGAGCAGTACTTC. Amino acids: CASSGPGPPYEQYF. The chain carries TRBV9 and TRBJ2-7; D tentatively fits TRBD1 or TRBD2 (5 bases each). Per the germline V gene, CDR1 is SGDLS and CDR2 is YYNGEE. Trimming shortened V by 3 bases and J by 2 bases, and 12 bases separated the two germline ends. The CDR3 spans 14 residues.

This clonotype was observed many times. The chain is built from TRBV24-1 and TRBJ2-7, with TRBD1 matching 9 bases. V lost 5 bases and J lost 2; bases outside the gene matches: 3. Per germline, CDR1 KGHDR and CDR2 SFDVKD. The length of the CDR3 is 14 residues. CDR3 in DNA: TGTGCCACCAGTGCGACAGGGGGACCCTACGAGCAGTACTTC. This gives the protein CATSATGGPYEQYF.

Many counts were recorded for this clonotype. The chain links TRBV7-9 to TRBJ2-3; D is unclear. V shed 6 bases and J shed 0 bases, with 4 bases lying between them. The CDR3 contains 12 residues. The V gene's germline CDR1 is SEHNR and CDR2 FQNEAQ (reference sequence). The DNA for the CDR3 is TGTGCCAGCAGGGACAGCACAGATACGCAGTATTTT. Its translation: CASRDSTDTQYF. Combining the CDR3 with reference TRBV7-9 and TRBJ2-3 gives the whole variable domain DTGVSQNPRHKITKRGQNVTFRCDPISEHNRLYWYRQTLGQGPEFLTYFQNEAQLEKSRLLSDRFSAERPKGSFSTLEIQRTEQGDSAMYLCASRDSTDTQYFGPGTRLTVL.

A remark on this clonotype: This likely traces to a read error, being one base from a far larger clone. The gene calls are TRBV6-2 or TRBV6-3 and TRBJ1-1, with no clear D. Germline V gives CDR1 MNHEY, CDR2 SVGEGT. The CDR3 loop spans 14 amino acids. CDR3 protein: CASGYSLMNTEAFF. In nucleotides, the CDR3 is TGTGCCAGCGGTTACTCGCTCATGAACACTGAAGCTTTCTTT.

This clonotype was picked up many times. This chain uses TRBV11-3 with TRBJ2-1, with 11 bases that match TRBD2. CDR3 length: 16 amino acids. The germline CDR1 and CDR2 sequences are SGHNT and YENEEA. V dropped 4 bases and J dropped 3; count of bases not matched to a gene: 5. CDR3: CASSSRGLADYNEQFF. The CDR3 nucleotides read TGTGCCAGCAGCTCTAGGGGACTAGCGGACTACAATGAGCAGTTCTTC. Full variable domain (outside the CDR3, taken from reference TRBV11-3 and TRBJ2-1): EAGVVQSPRYKIIEKKQPVAFWCNPISGHNTLYWYLQNLGQGPELLIRYENEEAVDDSQLPKDRFSAERLKGVDSTLKIQPAELGDSAVYLCASSSRGLADYNEQFFGPGTRLTVL.

The CDR3 protein is CASSVVSGADSPLHF. In DNA, the CDR3 is TGTGCCAGCAGCGTAGTATCAGGGGCGGATTCACCCCTCCACTTT. The chain joins TRBV9 to TRBJ1-6, with a weak D call TRBD1 (6 bases). CDR1 is SGDLS, CDR2 YYNGEE, per germline. Trimming left V 0 bases short and J 8 bases short, with 12 bases between. CDR3 size: 15 residues.

This clonotype was found many times. V and J are TRBV7-8 and TRBJ2-2, with 8 bases matching TRBD1. The trim removed 5 bases at V and 4 bases at J, leaving 3 bases unmatched. There are 14 residues in the CDR3. Looked up from germline, CDR1 is SGHVS and CDR2 is FQNEAQ. CDR3 sequence: CASSPGQVTGELFF. CDR3 DNA: TGTGCCAGCAGCCCGGGACAGGTCACCGGGGAGCTGTTTTTT. Full variable domain (outside the CDR3, taken from reference TRBV7-8 and TRBJ2-2): GAGVSQSPRYKVAKRGQDVALRCDPISGHVSLFWYQQALGQGPEFLTYFQNEAQLDKSGLPSDRFFAERPEGSVSTLKIQRTQQEDSAVYLCASSPGQVTGELFFGEGSRLTVL.

The table lists this clonotype with a few counts. The rearrangement uses TRBV7-9 and TRBJ2-5, with 8 bases identical to TRBD1. The germline gives CDR1 SEHNR, CDR2 FQNEAQ (reference sequence). V lost 7 bases, J lost 5 bases, and 9 bases stayed unmatched. The CDR3 extends over 14 amino acids. The CDR3 DNA reads as TGTGCCAGCATCGGACAGGGCAAAAGGGAGACCCAGTACTTC. This translates into CASIGQGKRETQYF.

This clonotype came up many times. The V and J genes are TRBV20-1 and TRBJ2-4; unclear D gene. V was clipped by 4 bases and J by 1 base, with 5 bases between them. CDR3 length: 12 amino acids. From germline, CDR1 is DFQATT and CDR2 SNEGSKA (reference sequence). This chain's CDR3 is CSATAAKNIQYF. DNA of the CDR3: TGCAGTGCTACCGCGGCCAAAAACATTCAGTACTTC.

The genes are TRBV19 and TRBJ2-3; no definite D call. Per germline, CDR1 LNHDA and CDR2 SQIVND (reference sequence). This CDR3 contains 15 residues. Trimming took 6 bases from V and 2 from J, leaving 15 bases between them. DNA of the CDR3: TGTGCCAGTAGGGGCAGGAATAATTACACAGATACGCAGTATTTT. Protein sequence: CASRGRNNYTDTQYF.